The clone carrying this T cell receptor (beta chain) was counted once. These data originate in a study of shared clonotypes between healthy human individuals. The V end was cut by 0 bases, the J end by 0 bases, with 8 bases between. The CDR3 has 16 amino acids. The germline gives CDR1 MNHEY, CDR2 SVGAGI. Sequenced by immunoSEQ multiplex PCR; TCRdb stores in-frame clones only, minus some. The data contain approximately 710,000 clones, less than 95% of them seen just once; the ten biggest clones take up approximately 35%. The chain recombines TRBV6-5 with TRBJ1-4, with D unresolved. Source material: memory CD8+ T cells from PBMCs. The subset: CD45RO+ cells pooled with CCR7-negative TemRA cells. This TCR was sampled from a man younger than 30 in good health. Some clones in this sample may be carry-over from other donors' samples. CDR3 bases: TGTGCCAGCAGTTACTCCTACGGTGCAACTAATGAAAAACTGTTTTTT. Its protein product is CASSYSYGATNEKLFF.